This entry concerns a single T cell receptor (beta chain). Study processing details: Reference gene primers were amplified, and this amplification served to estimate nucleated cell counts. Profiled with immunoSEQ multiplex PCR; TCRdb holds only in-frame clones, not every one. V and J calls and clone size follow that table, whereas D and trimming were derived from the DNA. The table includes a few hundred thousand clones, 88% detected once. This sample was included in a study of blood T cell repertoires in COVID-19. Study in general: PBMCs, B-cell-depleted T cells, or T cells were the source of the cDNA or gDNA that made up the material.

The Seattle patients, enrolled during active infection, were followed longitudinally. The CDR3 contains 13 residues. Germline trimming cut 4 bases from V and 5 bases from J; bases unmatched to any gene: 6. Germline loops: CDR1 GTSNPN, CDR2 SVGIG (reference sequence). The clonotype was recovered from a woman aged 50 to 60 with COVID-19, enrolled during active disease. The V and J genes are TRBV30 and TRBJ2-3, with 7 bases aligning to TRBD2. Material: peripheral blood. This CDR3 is CAWNAGVRDTQYF. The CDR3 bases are TGTGCCTGGAACGCGGGGGTGAGAGATACGCAGTATTTT. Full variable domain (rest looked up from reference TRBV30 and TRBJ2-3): SQTIHQWPATLVQPVGSPLSLECTVEGTSNPNLYWYRQAAGRGLQLLFYSVGIGQISSEVPQNLSASRPQDRQFILSSKKLLLSDSGFYLCAWNAGVRDTQYFGPGTRLTVL.